These 18 T cell receptor beta chains were all obtained from the same sample, sequenced in a study of shared clonotypes between healthy human individuals. The table came from immunoSEQ multiplex PCR; TCRdb's copy has only in-frame clones and leaves some out. This table has roughly 1,800,000 clones, just under 95% appearing once. Naive CD8 cells were CD45RO-negative, positively selected for CCR7, excluding terminally differentiated effector memory CD45RA+ cells. The sequencing sample was made of naive CD8+ T cells sorted from blood. All receptors come from a man aged 18 to 29 in good health.

J is TRBJ1-1 and V is TRBV30; a possible D gene is TRBD1 (5 bases). Germline V gene lookup returns CDR1 GTSNPN and CDR2 SVGIG (reference sequence). V lost 2 bases, J lost 8 bases, and 24 bases lay in between. The CDR3 loop spans 16 amino acids. CDR3 coding DNA: TGTGCCTGGAGTTCACACGTCGGGACGATTTCAGTCGAAGCTTTCTTT. Translation: CAWSSHVGTISVEAFF.

As for this clone: Additional DNA sequences in this sample encode the identical CDR3. V usage is TRBV6-5 and J usage is TRBJ2-7, with unresolved D. The CDR3 is 13 residues long. V dropped 2 bases and J dropped 0 bases, with 5 bases sitting between them. CDR1 and CDR2 (germline): MNHEY, SVGAGI. The CDR3 loop is CASSYRSSYEQYF. The CDR3 DNA reads TGTGCCAGCAGTTACAGATCCTCCTACGAGCAGTACTTC.

This clone occurred once. CDR3 sequence: CASSEQGAFSYEQYF. Here the CDR3 DNA reads TGTGCCAGCAGCGAACAGGGGGCCTTCTCCTACGAGCAGTACTTC. V and J are TRBV13 and TRBJ2-7; TRBD1 matches 9 bases. This CDR3 has 15 residues. Germline V gene lookup returns CDR1 PRHDT and CDR2 FYEKMQ (reference sequence). Trimming took 5 bases from V and 0 from J; bases not matched to a gene: 5.

The chain uses TRBV6-1 and TRBJ1-1; D unclear. Per the germline V gene, CDR1 is MNHNS and CDR2 is SASEGT. V shed 2 bases and J shed 1 base, with 11 bases lying between them. This CDR3 has 15 amino acids. The CDR3 bases are TGTGCCAGCAGTGAATCCAGAACACAGAACACTGAAGCTTTCTTT. Encoded protein: CASSESRTQNTEAFF.

The chain is built from TRBV10-3 and TRBJ2-7, with TRBD2 as a possible D gene (5 bases). Trimming shortened V by 8 bases and J by 0 bases, and 11 bases separated the two germline ends. The V gene's germline CDR1 is ENHRY and CDR2 SYGVKD. The CDR3 is 13 amino acids. CDR3 residues: CAIGSESSYEQYF. The CDR3 DNA follows: TGTGCCATCGGGAGCGAGAGCTCCTACGAGCAGTACTTC.

This chain links TRBV9 with TRBJ1-2; no reliable D call. V gave up 0 bases and J gave up 5 bases, with 11 bases separating them. Germline V gives CDR1 SGDLS, CDR2 YYNGEE. The CDR3 contains 14 residues. The CDR3 region is CASSVDMTSYGYTF. Written as DNA, the CDR3 is TGTGCCAGCAGCGTAGATATGACTTCTTATGGCTACACCTTC.

This clone has just one count. Other DNA sequences in the same sample also yield this CDR3. The chain couples TRBV30 to TRBJ1-3; D unresolved. The CDR3 length is 13 residues. The germline V and J ends were trimmed by 1 base and 0 bases, with 4 bases remaining between them. Germline lookup yields CDR1 GTSNPN and CDR2 SVGIG (reference sequence). CDR3 nucleotide sequence: TGTGCCTGGAGTGAGAGCTCTGGAAACACCATATATTTT. It codes for CAWSESSGNTIYF.

This clone was counted a single time. The chain carries TRBV4-1 and TRBJ2-3, with D uncertain. CDR1 is MGHRA and CDR2 is YSYEKL in the germline V gene. The CDR3 loop spans 14 amino acids. The V end lost 0 bases, the J end lost 1 base, and 5 bases lay between the germline ends. The CDR3 region is CASSQEFRTDTQYF. Written as DNA, the CDR3 is TGCGCCAGCAGCCAAGAGTTTCGCACAGATACGCAGTATTTT.

This clone was seen once. The chain recombines TRBV9 with TRBJ2-7; either TRBD1 or TRBD2 may fit D (5 bases each). From germline, CDR1 is SGDLS and CDR2 YYNGEE. Deletions cut 3 bases from V and 3 bases from J, with 10 bases between. The length of the CDR3 is 13 residues. This CDR3 is CASSGGAIYEQYF. The CDR3 nucleotides are TGTGCCAGCAGCGGAGGGGCCATCTACGAGCAGTACTTC.

This clone occurred once. The V and J genes are TRBV5-8 and TRBJ2-3, with D unresolved. Germline V CDR1 and CDR2: SGHTS, YDEGEE. Trimming shortened V by 4 bases and J by 0 bases, and 15 bases separated the two germline ends. The CDR3 contains 16 residues. The CDR3 DNA sequence: TGTGCCAGCAGCGATCTCCGGACGGAAAGCACAGATACGCAGTATTTT. Its protein product is CASSDLRTESTDTQYF. The full variable domain, completed using reference TRBV5-8 and TRBJ2-3, is EAGVTQSPTHLIKTRGQQATLRCSPISGHTSVYWYQQALGLGLQFLLWYDEGEERNRGNFPPRFSGRQFPNYSSELNVNALELEDSALYLCASSDLRTESTDTQYFGPGTRLTVL.

The genes are TRBV7-8 and TRBJ2-7, with no clear D. Germline assignment: CDR1 SGHVS and CDR2 FQNEAQ. The CDR3 consists of 14 residues. Trimming shortened V by 1 base and J by 2 bases, and 9 bases separated the two germline ends. The CDR3 bases are TGTGCCAGCAGCTTAGAATTGTCGGCCTACGAGCAGTACTTC. This encodes CASSLELSAYEQYF.

The chain is built from TRBV9 and TRBJ1-4; D call uncertain. The CDR3 totals 13 residues. V was clipped by 3 bases and J by 6 bases, with 9 bases between them. Germline CDR1 is SGDLS and CDR2 is YYNGEE. CDR3 bases: TGTGCCAGCAGCGCTCCAGGCGATGAAAAACTGTTTTTT. Translated: CASSAPGDEKLFF.

This sequence joins TRBV5-6 and TRBJ1-1, with 9 bases matching TRBD1. The V gene's germline CDR1 is SGHDT and CDR2 YYEEEE. With V trimmed by 4 bases and J by 1 base, 2 bases remained unmatched. The CDR3 length is 14 residues. The CDR3: CASSPGQGNTEAFF. CDR3 nucleotide sequence: TGTGCCAGCAGCCCGGGACAGGGGAACACTGAAGCTTTCTTT.

This chain joins TRBV6-1 and TRBJ2-7; D remains ambiguous. Germline CDR1 is MNHNS and CDR2 is SASEGT. This CDR3 contains 15 residues. Trimming cost V 1 base and J 2 bases, with 12 bases left between them. The DNA of the CDR3 is TGTGCCAGCAGTGAAGGTCCGCCCTCAACCTACGAGCAGTACTTC. Translation gives CASSEGPPSTYEQYF.

The chain uses TRBV2 and TRBJ2-7; D might be TRBD2 (7 bases). V lost 4 bases and J 5 bases, leaving 18 bases between the germline ends. Germline CDR1 reads SNHLY; CDR2 reads FYNNEI. The CDR3 covers 15 residues. The CDR3 spells CASSAEAGAVHEQYF. CDR3 in DNA: TGTGCCAGCAGTGCGGAGGCGGGGGCGGTCCACGAGCAGTACTTC.

A note on this clone: In the same sample, other DNA sequences code for this CDR3. CDR3 DNA sequence: TGTGCCAGCAGCCTAGGGCCACTGGAAGCTTTCTTT. Amino acids: CASSLGPLEAFF. This chain uses TRBV7-9 with TRBJ1-1; no clear D. The germline V and J ends were trimmed by 5 bases and 8 bases, with 12 bases remaining between them. The germline gives CDR1 SEHNR, CDR2 FQNEAQ (reference sequence). This CDR3 region has 12 residues.

The chain uses TRBV27 and TRBJ1-2; D remains unclear. The germline V gene has CDR1 MNHEY and CDR2 SMNVEV (reference sequence). Trimming shortened V by 2 bases and J by 4 bases, and 11 bases separated the two germline ends. The CDR3 loop spans 14 amino acids. For the CDR3, the DNA is TGTGCCAGCAGTTTACAGGCGGCGGCCTATGGCTACACCTTC. This encodes CASSLQAAAYGYTF.

This clone appeared a single time. Here the CDR3 reads CASSFGRVSYEQYF. CDR3 coding DNA: TGCGCCAGCAGCTTTGGGCGGGTGTCCTACGAGCAGTACTTC. The rearrangement links TRBV5-1 to TRBJ2-7, with D perhaps TRBD2 (5 bases). Germline CDR1 SGHRS, CDR2 YFSETQ. CDR3 size: 14 residues. Trimming took 2 bases from V and 1 from J, leaving 10 bases between them.